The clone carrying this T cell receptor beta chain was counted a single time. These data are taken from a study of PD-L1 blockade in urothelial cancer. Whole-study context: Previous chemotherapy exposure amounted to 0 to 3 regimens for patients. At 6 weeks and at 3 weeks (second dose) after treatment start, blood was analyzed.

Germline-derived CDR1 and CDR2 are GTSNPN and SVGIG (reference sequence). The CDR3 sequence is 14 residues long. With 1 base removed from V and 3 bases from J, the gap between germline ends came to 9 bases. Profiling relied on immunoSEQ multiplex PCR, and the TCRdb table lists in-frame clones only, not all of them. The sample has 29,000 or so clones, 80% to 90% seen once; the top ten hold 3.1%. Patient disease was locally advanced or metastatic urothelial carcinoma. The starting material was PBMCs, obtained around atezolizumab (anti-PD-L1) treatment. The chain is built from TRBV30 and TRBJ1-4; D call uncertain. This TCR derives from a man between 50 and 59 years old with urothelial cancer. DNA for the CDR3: TGTGCCTGGAGTGGGGAGTCAGCTAATGAAAAACTGTTTTTT. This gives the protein CAWSGESANEKLFF.